Sequencing of this T cell receptor beta chain was carried out in a study of blood T cell repertoires in COVID-19. Overall study context: PBMCs, B-cell-depleted T cells, or T cells provided the cDNA or gDNA that made up the material.

Germline V gene lookup returns CDR1 SGHTA and CDR2 FQGTGA. The CDR3 totals 14 residues. J gave up 3 bases and V 5 bases, and 7 bases lay outside the gene matches. Assay used: immunoSEQ multiplex PCR; TCRdb lists only in-frame clones, some missing. The sample lists under 200,000 clones; approximately 83% were seen once. This TCR was recovered from a woman aged 60-75 years with acute or convalescent COVID-19. The sequencing sample was made of peripheral blood. The rearrangement links TRBV7-3 to TRBJ2-7; 7 bases map to TRBD2. This CDR3 reads CASSLGGGVYEQYF. CDR3 nucleotides: TGTGCCAGCAGCCTGGGCGGGGGAGTCTACGAGCAGTACTTC. The full variable domain, its missing parts supplied by reference TRBV7-3 and TRBJ2-7, is GAGVSQTPSNKVTEKGKYVELRCDPISGHTALYWYRQSLGQGPEFLIYFQGTGAADDSGLPNDRFFAVRPEGSVSTLKIQRTERGDSAVYLCASSLGGGVYEQYFGPGTRLTVT.